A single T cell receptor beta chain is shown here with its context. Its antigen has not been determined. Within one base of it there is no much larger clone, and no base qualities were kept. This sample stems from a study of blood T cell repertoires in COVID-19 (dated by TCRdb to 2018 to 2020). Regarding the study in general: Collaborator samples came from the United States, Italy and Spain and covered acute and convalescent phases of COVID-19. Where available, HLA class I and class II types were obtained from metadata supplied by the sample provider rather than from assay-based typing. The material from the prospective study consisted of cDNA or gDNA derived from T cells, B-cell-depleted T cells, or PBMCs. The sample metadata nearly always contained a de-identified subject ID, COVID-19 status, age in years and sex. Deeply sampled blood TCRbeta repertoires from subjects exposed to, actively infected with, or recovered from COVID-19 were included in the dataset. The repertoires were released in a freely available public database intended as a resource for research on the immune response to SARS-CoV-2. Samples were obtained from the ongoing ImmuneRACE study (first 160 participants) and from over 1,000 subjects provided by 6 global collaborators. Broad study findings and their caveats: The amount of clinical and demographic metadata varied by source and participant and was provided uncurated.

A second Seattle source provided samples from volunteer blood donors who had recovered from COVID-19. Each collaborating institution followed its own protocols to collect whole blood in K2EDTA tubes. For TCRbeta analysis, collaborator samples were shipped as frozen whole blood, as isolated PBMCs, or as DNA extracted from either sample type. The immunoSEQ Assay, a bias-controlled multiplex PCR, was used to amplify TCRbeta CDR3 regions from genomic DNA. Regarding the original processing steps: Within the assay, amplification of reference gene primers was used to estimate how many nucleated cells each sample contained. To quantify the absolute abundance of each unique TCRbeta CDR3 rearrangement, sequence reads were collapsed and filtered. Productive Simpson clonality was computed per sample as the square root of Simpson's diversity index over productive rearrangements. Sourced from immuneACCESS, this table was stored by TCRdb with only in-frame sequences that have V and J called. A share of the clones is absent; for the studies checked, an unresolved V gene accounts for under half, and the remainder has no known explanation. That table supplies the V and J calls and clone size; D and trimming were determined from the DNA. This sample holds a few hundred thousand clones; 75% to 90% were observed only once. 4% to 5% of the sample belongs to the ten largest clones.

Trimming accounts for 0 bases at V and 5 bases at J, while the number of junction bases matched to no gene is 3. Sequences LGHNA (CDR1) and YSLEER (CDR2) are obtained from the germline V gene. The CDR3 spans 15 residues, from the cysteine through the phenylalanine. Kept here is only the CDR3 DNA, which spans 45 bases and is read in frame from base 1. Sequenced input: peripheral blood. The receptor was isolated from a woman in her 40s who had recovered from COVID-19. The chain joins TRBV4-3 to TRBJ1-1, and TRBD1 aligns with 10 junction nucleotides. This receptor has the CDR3 CASSQEGQGWTEAFF. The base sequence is TGCGCCAGCAGCCAAGAGGGACAGGGGTGGACTGAAGCTTTCTTT.